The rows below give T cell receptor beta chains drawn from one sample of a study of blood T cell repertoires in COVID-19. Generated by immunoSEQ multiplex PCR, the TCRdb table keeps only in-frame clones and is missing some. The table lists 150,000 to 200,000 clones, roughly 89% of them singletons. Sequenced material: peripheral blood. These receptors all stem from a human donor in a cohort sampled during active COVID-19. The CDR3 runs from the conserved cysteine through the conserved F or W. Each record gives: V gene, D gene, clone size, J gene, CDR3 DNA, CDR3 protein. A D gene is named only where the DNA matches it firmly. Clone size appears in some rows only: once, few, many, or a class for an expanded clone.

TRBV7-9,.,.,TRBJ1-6,TGTGCCAGCAGCTTAGCCAGCTCCTATAATTCACCCCTCCACTTT,CASSLASSYNSPLHF
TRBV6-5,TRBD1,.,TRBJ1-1,TGTGCCAGCACCTTTGACAGGGCGGACACTGAAGCTTTCTTT,CASTFDRADTEAFF
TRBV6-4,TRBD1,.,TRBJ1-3,TGTGCCAGCAGGGGGCCACAGGGGTTCTCTGGAAACACCATATATTTT,CASRGPQGFSGNTIYF
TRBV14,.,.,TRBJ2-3,TGTGCCAGCAGCCAAGTGCGGGGTCACACAGATACGCAGTATTTT,CASSQVRGHTDTQYF
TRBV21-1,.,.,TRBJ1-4,TGTGCCAGCAGCAAGAGGACAGACTCAAACGAAAAACTGTTTTTT,CASSKRTDSNEKLFF
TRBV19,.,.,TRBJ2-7,TGTGCCAGTAGTATACGGGGATCCTTAAACTACGAGCAGTACTTC,CASSIRGSLNYEQYF
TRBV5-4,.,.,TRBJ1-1,TGTGCCAGCAGCTGGGGGGACGGAGCTGAAGCTTTCTTT,CASSWGDGAEAFF
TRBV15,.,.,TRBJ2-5,TGTGCCACCAGCAGAGGGTTGGGGCAGGATGAAACCCAGTACTTC,CATSRGLGQDETQYF
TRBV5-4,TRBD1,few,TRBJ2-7,TGTGCCAGCAGCTTTTTAGTGGACAGGGGGCGCCAGTACTTC,CASSFLVDRGRQYF
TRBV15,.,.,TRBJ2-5,TGTGCCACCAGCAGAGCGCAGGGGGAGACCCAGTACTTC,CATSRAQGETQYF
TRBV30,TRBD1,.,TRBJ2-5,TGTGCCTGGCGGACAGGGGGCAGCGAGACCCAGTACTTC,CAWRTGGSETQYF
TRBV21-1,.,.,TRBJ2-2,TGTGCCAGCAGCAATACATCCCGGGGGAGGCTAGACACCGGGGAGCTGTTTTTT,CASSNTSRGRLDTGELFF
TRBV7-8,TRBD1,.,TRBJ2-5,TGTGCCAGCAGGTACAGGGGGCGAGAGACCCAGTACTTC,CASRYRGRETQYF
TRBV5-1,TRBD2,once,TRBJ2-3,TGCGCCAGCAGCTCCCCTGCGGGAGGGTTTGGGGATACGCAGTATTTT,CASSSPAGGFGDTQYF
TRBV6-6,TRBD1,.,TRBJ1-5,TGTGCCAGCAGCCCCACAGGGGGCGCGGGTAATCAGCCCCAGCATTTT,CASSPTGGAGNQPQHF
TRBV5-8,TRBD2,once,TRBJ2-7,TGTGCCAGCAGCTTAGGGACTAGAGCCTACGAGCAGTACTTC,CASSLGTRAYEQYF
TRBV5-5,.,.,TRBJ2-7,TGTGCCAGCAGCTTGGCCGGGGGTGGGGGCGAGCAGTACTTC,CASSLAGGGGEQYF
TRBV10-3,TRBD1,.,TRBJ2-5,TGTGCCATCAGTGAGTCTAAACAGGGGGAGACCCAGTACTTC,CAISESKQGETQYF
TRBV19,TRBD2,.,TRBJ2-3,TGTGCCACTAGGACTAGCGGGACCCGAAAGCAGTATTTT,CATRTSGTRKQYF
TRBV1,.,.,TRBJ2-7,TGCACCAGCAGCCAAGCGAGATACGAGCAGTACTTC,CTSSQARYEQYF
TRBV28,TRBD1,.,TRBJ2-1,TGTGCCAGCAGTTTGCGGTATTGGGGACAGGGGGTAGGTGAGCAGTTCTTC,CASSLRYWGQGVGEQFF
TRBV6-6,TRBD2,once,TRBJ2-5,TGTGCCAGCAACCAACTAGCGGAGTCACCCGAGACCCAGTACTTC,CASNQLAESPETQYF
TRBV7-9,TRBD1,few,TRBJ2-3,TGTGCCAGCAGCTCCGGGACAGGTCCGAATACGCAGTATTTT,CASSSGTGPNTQYF
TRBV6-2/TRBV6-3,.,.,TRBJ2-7,TGTGCCAGCAGTTACTCGATACAGGTTTACGAGCAGTACTTC,CASSYSIQVYEQYF
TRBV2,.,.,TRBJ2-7,TGTGCCAGCAGAGCAACCGGGAACGCCTACGAGCAGTACTTC,CASRATGNAYEQYF
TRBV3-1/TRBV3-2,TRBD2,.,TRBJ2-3,TGTGCCAGCAGCCATCGGGAGGGCACAGATACGCAGTATTTT,CASSHREGTDTQYF